This T cell receptor (beta chain) stems from a study of T cells in Graves' hyperthyroidism and ophthalmopathy. Germline V gene sequence: CDR1 KGHSH, CDR2 LQKENI. This CDR3 is 15 amino acids long. V was trimmed by 0 bases and J by 2 bases, leaving 11 bases between them. The TCR beta CDR3 regions underwent amplification using RNA transcripts as the source. TCR CDR3 regions were first amplified by RT-PCR with HTBI primers. Each CDR3 protein gets one entry after TCRdb re-called the multiplex PCR reads with MiXCR. In the table there are hundreds of thousands of distinct CDR3 sequences, about 16% of which are singletons. General study results and limits: Blood held most thyroid clonotypes expanded above 0.001 frequency. For ophthalmopathy, model prediction preceded onset by a median about 6 months.

A Clinical Activity Score of at least 3, a NOSPECS grade of at least 4 and a duration under 3 months were recorded in the ophthalmopathy patients. This clonotype came up a few times. Its specificity is not known. The clonotype comes from a woman aged 35 to 49 with Graves' ophthalmopathy. The material sequenced was blood. This chain uses TRBV18 with TRBJ2-7, with D perhaps TRBD2 (6 bases). CDR3 DNA: TGTGCCAGCTCACCACCGGGGGGACTCACCTACGAGCAGTACTTC. This encodes CASSPPGGLTYEQYF.